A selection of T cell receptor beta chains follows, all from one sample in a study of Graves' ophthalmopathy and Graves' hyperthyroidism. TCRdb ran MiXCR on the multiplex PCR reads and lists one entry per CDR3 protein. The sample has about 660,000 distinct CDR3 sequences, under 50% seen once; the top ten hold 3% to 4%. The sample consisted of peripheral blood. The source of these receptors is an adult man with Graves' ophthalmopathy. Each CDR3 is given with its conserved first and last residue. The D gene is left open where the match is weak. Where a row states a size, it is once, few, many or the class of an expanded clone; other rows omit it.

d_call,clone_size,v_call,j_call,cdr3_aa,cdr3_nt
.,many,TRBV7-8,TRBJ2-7,CASSLDSGRVEQYF,TGTGCCAGCAGCTTGGACTCAGGGAGAGTCGAGCAGTACTTC
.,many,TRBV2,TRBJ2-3,CASTDVGTQYF,TGTGCCAGCACTGACGTCGGTACGCAGTATTTT
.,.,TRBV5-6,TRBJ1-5,CASSSEGQSGRSNQPQHF,TGTGCCAGCTCGTCCGAGGGGCAGTCGGGCCGAAGCAATCAGCCCCAGCATTTT
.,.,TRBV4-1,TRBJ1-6,CASSPSVGPTSSYNSPLHF,TGCGCCAGCAGCCCGAGTGTGGGACCAACAAGCTCCTATAATTCACCCCTCCACTTT
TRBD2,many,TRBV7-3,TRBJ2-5,CASSLTGTSRWETQYF,TGTGCCAGCAGCTTAACAGGGACTAGCCGGTGGGAGACCCAGTACTTC
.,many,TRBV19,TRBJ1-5,CASSGRGENQPQHF,TGTGCCAGTAGTGGCCGAGGGGAAAATCAGCCCCAGCATTTT
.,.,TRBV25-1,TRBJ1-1,CASPRHVYTEAFF,TGTGCCAGCCCACGACATGTGTACACTGAAGCTTTCTTT
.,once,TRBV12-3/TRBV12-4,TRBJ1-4,CASSPWSGRQKLFF,TGTGCCAGCAGCCCCTGGTCTGGTCGGCAAAAACTGTTTTTT
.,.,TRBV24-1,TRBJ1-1,CATSGSGGRTEAFF,TGTGCCACCAGTGGATCGGGGGGGAGGACTGAAGCTTTCTTT
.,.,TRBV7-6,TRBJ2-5,CASSSRAEGLETQYF,TGTGCCAGCAGCTCCAGAGCTGAGGGCTTGGAGACCCAGTACTTC
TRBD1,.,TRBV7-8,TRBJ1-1,CASLGQAATEAFF,TGTGCCAGCCTGGGACAGGCGGCCACTGAAGCCTTCTTT
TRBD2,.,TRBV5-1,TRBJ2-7,CASSPGGSGSSYEQYF,TGCGCCAGCAGCCCGGGGGGGAGCGGGAGTTCCTACGAGCAGTACTTC
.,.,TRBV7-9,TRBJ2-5,CASSAGATQYF,TGTGCCAGCAGCGCAGGGGCGACCCAGTACTTC
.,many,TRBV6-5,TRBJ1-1,CASIGGEAFF,TGTGCCAGCATTGGGGGTGAAGCTTTCTTT
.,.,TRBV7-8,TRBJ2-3,CASSPRRERTDTQYF,TGTGCCAGCAGCCCACGACGGGAGCGCACAGATACGCAGTATTTT
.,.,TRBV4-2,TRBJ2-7,CASSQSLTYEQYF,TGTGCCAGCAGCCAGTCTCTAACCTACGAGCAGTACTTC
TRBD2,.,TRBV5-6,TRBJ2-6,CASSLWREDVLTF,TGTGCCAGCAGCTTGTGGCGGGAGGACGTCCTGACTTTC
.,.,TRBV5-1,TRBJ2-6,CASSLSGQAGANVLTF,TGCGCCAGCAGCTTGTCCGGACAAGCTGGGGCCAACGTCCTGACTTTC
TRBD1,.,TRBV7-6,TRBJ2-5,CASSLYGTDQETQYF,TGTGCCAGCTCACTATACGGGACAGACCAAGAGACCCAGTACTTC
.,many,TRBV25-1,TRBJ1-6,CASRRGYNSPLHF,TGTGCCAGCAGACGCGGATATAATTCACCCCTCCACTTT
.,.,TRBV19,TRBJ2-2,CASSPPWGRGANTGELFF,TGTGCCAGTAGTCCCCCTTGGGGGCGGGGAGCGAACACCGGGGAGCTGTTTTTT
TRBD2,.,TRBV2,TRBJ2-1,CASQRLAGGHEQFF,TGTGCCAGCCAGCGACTAGCGGGGGGACATGAGCAGTTCTTC
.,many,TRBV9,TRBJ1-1,CASSVGTVGDTEAFF,TGTGCCAGCAGCGTAGGGACTGTTGGCGACACTGAAGCTTTCTTT
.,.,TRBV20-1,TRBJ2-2,CSATRELFF,TGCAGTGCCACCAGGGAGCTGTTTTTT
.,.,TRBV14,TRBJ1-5,CASSQGTSSQETQHF,TGTGCCAGCAGCCAAGGAACATCTAGTCAAGAGACCCAGCATTTT
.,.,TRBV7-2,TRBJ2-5,CASGTEVQETQHF,TGTGCCAGCGGGACGGAGGTACAAGAGACCCAGCACTTC
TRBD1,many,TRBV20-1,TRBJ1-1,CSARRQGSVVSTEAFF,TGCAGTGCTAGGAGACAGGGTAGCGTGGTGAGCACTGAAGCTTTCTTT
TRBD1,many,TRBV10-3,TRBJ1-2,CACTTGQGNYGYTF,TGTGCCTGTACCACGGGACAGGGGAACTATGGCTACACCTTC
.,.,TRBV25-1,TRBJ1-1,CARELGDTEAFF,TGTGCTAGAGAATTGGGGGACACTGAAGCTTTCTTT
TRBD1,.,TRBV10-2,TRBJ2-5,CASSEPRQGADQEAQYF,TGCGCCAGCAGTGAGCCCAGACAGGGCGCGGATCAAGAGGCCCAGTACTTC
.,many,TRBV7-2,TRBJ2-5,CASSFPGTQYF,TGTGCCAGCAGCTTTCCTGGGACCCAGTACTTC
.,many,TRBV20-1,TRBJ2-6,CSARAGSGANVLTF,TGCAGTGCTAGAGCGGGCTCTGGGGCCAACGTCCTGACTTTC
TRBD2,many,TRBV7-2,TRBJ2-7,CASSLVGGGSYEQYF,TGTGCCAGCAGCTTAGTCGGGGGGGGCTCCTACGAGCAGTACTTC
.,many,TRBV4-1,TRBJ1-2,CASSQDPGTYGYTF,TGCGCCAGCAGCCAAGACCCAGGGACCTATGGCTACACCTTC
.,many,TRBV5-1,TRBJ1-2,CASSLTATDPGYTF,TGCGCCAGCAGCTTGACCGCAACGGACCCGGGCTACACCTTC
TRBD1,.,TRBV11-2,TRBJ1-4,CASSSPDRDYYVNEKLFF,TGTGCCAGCAGCTCGCCGGACAGGGATTACTATGTTAATGAAAAACTGTTTTTT
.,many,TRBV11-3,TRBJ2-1,CATPLHEQFF,TGTGCCACCCCTCTCCATGAGCAGTTCTTC
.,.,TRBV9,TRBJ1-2,CASSVSGRGDYGYTF,TGTGCCAGCAGCGTGAGTGGGCGGGGGGACTATGGCTACACCTTC
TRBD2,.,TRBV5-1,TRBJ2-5,CASSLGAGGEETQYF,TGCGCCAGCAGCTTGGGCGCGGGGGGCGAGGAGACCCAGTACTTC
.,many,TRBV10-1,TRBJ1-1,CAGPNTEAFF,TGCGCCGGCCCGAACACTGAAGCTTTCTTT
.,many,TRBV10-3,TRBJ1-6,CAISLDSSGSPLHF,TGTGCCATCAGTCTAGACTCAAGTGGTTCACCCCTCCACTTT
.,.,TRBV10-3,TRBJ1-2,CASSEIPRAEINYGYTF,TGTGCCAGCAGTGAGATACCGAGGGCGGAGATTAACTATGGCTACACCTTC
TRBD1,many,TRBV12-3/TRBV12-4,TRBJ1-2,CASRGTGGGGYTF,TGTGCCAGCAGGGGGACAGGGGGAGGAGGCTACACCTTC